This T cell receptor beta chain was sequenced in a study of siplizumab effects on memory and regulatory T cells. Assay: immunoSEQ multiplex PCR; the TCRdb copy retains only in-frame clones and omits some. The data show tens of thousands of clones, more than 80% seen once. Per the germline V gene, CDR1 is MNHEY and CDR2 is SVGAGI. The CDR3 runs 14 residues. V lost 0 bases and J 4 bases, leaving 9 bases between the germline ends. A remark on this clone: The antigen is not known.

Study-level points and caveats: The naive T cell population seemed more diverse than memory cells and seemed a major contributor to the alloresponse.

The chain has TRBV6-5 and TRBJ2-5; D tentatively fits TRBD1 or TRBD2 (5 bases each). This clonotype was obtained from a human donor in good health. Sequenced input: CD8+ T cells sorted from blood. CDR3 in amino acids: CASSYSPGTETQYF. CDR3 sequence (DNA): TGTGCCAGCAGTTACTCCCCAGGGACAGAGACCCAGTACTTC.